The rows below give T cell receptor beta chains drawn from one sample of a study of Ad26.COV2.S vaccination and SARS-CoV-2 variants. Data came from immunoSEQ multiplex PCR; TCRdb stores just in-frame clones and leaves some out. The sample gives about 140,000 clones, roughly 90% of which show up once; 4% to 6% is in the top ten. Sample: peripheral blood, taken after recovery from COVID-19. The receptors here all came from a human donor who had recovered from COVID-19. CDR3s include the opening cysteine and the closing phenylalanine or tryptophan. The order of the fields is clone size, V gene, J gene, D gene, CDR3 protein, CDR3 DNA. The D gene is left open where the match is weak. Where a row states a size, it is once, few, many or the class of an expanded clone; other rows omit it.

clone size: once
V gene: TRBV19
J gene: TRBJ1-2
D gene: -
CDR3 protein: CASSTFGGSDYGYTF
CDR3 DNA: TGTGCCAGTAGCACCTTTGGGGGATCGGACTATGGCTACACCTTC

clone size: -
V gene: TRBV15
J gene: TRBJ1-4
D gene: -
CDR3 protein: CATSRGRTADNEKLFF
CDR3 DNA: TGTGCCACCAGCAGAGGGAGGACAGCCGATAATGAAAAACTGTTTTTT

clone size: -
V gene: TRBV3-1/TRBV3-2
J gene: TRBJ1-2
D gene: -
CDR3 protein: CASSQVTVGAASYGYTF
CDR3 DNA: TGTGCCAGCAGCCAAGTAACTGTAGGGGCCGCAAGTTACGGCTACACCTTC

clone size: once
V gene: TRBV28
J gene: TRBJ1-2
D gene: TRBD1
CDR3 protein: CASSLEGTGGYGYTF
CDR3 DNA: TGTGCCAGCAGTTTAGAGGGGACAGGGGGCTATGGCTACACCTTC

clone size: -
V gene: TRBV28
J gene: TRBJ2-7
D gene: -
CDR3 protein: CASSYSPSWEQYF
CDR3 DNA: TGTGCCAGCAGTTACTCCCCGTCCTGGGAGCAGTACTTC

clone size: -
V gene: TRBV2
J gene: TRBJ1-1
D gene: -
CDR3 protein: CASSGRGGLNTEAFF
CDR3 DNA: TGTGCCAGCAGTGGTCGAGGGGGACTGAACACTGAAGCTTTCTTT

clone size: few
V gene: TRBV7-2
J gene: TRBJ1-3
D gene: -
CDR3 protein: CASSQKFGNTIYF
CDR3 DNA: TGTGCCAGCAGCCAAAAGTTCGGAAACACCATATATTTT

clone size: -
V gene: TRBV30
J gene: TRBJ1-4
D gene: -
CDR3 protein: CAWSGQSTNEKLFF
CDR3 DNA: TGTGCCTGGAGTGGACAGTCAACTAATGAAAAACTGTTTTTT

clone size: -
V gene: TRBV29-1
J gene: TRBJ2-3
D gene: -
CDR3 protein: CSVEDLGLDGGDTQYF
CDR3 DNA: TGCAGCGTTGAAGATCTGGGCTTGGATGGCGGGGATACGCAGTATTTT

clone size: once
V gene: TRBV4-3
J gene: TRBJ2-2
D gene: TRBD2
CDR3 protein: CASSQDGLAGGTNTGELFF
CDR3 DNA: TGCGCCAGCAGCCAAGATGGCCTAGCGGGGGGCACGAACACCGGGGAGCTGTTTTTT

clone size: -
V gene: TRBV24-1
J gene: TRBJ2-7
D gene: -
CDR3 protein: CATSGNSLNEQYF
CDR3 DNA: TGTGCCACCAGTGGCAACAGTCTGAACGAGCAGTACTTC

clone size: -
V gene: TRBV27
J gene: TRBJ1-4
D gene: -
CDR3 protein: CASSLSGVPTNEKLFF
CDR3 DNA: TGTGCCAGCAGTTTATCCGGGGTCCCAACTAATGAAAAACTGTTTTTT

clone size: -
V gene: TRBV19
J gene: TRBJ2-1
D gene: -
CDR3 protein: CASSLYNEQFF
CDR3 DNA: TGTGCCAGTAGTCTCTACAATGAGCAGTTCTTC

clone size: -
V gene: TRBV7-6
J gene: TRBJ2-6
D gene: -
CDR3 protein: CASSLGGSVANVLTF
CDR3 DNA: TGTGCCAGCAGCTTAGGGGGGTCCGTCGCCAACGTCCTGACTTTC

clone size: -
V gene: TRBV28
J gene: TRBJ1-4
D gene: -
CDR3 protein: CASSSPLVELFF
CDR3 DNA: TGTGCCAGCAGCTCTCCCTTGGTTGAACTGTTTTTT

clone size: -
V gene: TRBV30
J gene: TRBJ2-7
D gene: -
CDR3 protein: CAWSVLGSNEQYF
CDR3 DNA: TGTGCCTGGAGTGTCCTGGGAAGTAACGAGCAGTACTTC

clone size: -
V gene: TRBV14
J gene: TRBJ2-6
D gene: TRBD2
CDR3 protein: CASSPSRKISGGAGANVLTF
CDR3 DNA: TGTGCCAGCAGCCCCTCACGGAAGATTAGCGGGGGGGCTGGGGCCAACGTCCTGACTTTC

clone size: -
V gene: TRBV25-1
J gene: TRBJ2-2
D gene: -
CDR3 protein: CASKSNTGELFF
CDR3 DNA: TGTGCCAGCAAATCGAACACCGGGGAGCTGTTTTTT

clone size: -
V gene: TRBV11-2
J gene: TRBJ2-1
D gene: TRBD2
CDR3 protein: CASSLRLAGGDEQFF
CDR3 DNA: TGTGCCAGCAGCTTACGACTAGCGGGGGGCGATGAGCAGTTCTTC

clone size: -
V gene: TRBV5-4
J gene: TRBJ1-4
D gene: TRBD1
CDR3 protein: CASSLHPPGTGDEKLFF
CDR3 DNA: TGTGCCAGCAGTCTTCACCCACCCGGGACAGGGGATGAAAAACTGTTTTTT

clone size: -
V gene: TRBV10-1
J gene: TRBJ2-3
D gene: TRBD2
CDR3 protein: CASSEGASGGWDTQYF
CDR3 DNA: TGCGCCAGCAGTGAAGGAGCTAGCGGGGGGTGGGATACGCAGTATTTT

clone size: few
V gene: TRBV15
J gene: TRBJ1-1
D gene: TRBD1
CDR3 protein: CATAAGGWAGLEAFF
CDR3 DNA: TGTGCCACCGCCGCAGGGGGCTGGGCCGGGCTTGAAGCTTTCTTT

clone size: -
V gene: TRBV7-6
J gene: TRBJ2-7
D gene: -
CDR3 protein: CASSSGGEQYF
CDR3 DNA: TGTGCCAGCTCATCCGGGGGCGAGCAGTACTTC

clone size: -
V gene: TRBV4-1
J gene: TRBJ2-7
D gene: -
CDR3 protein: CASSQEVDSLRGEQYF
CDR3 DNA: TGCGCCAGCAGCCAAGAAGTCGACAGCCTACGGGGCGAGCAGTACTTC

clone size: -
V gene: TRBV28
J gene: TRBJ2-1
D gene: TRBD1
CDR3 protein: CASSLSGTGGNEQFF
CDR3 DNA: TGTGCCAGCAGCCTTTCCGGGACAGGGGGCAATGAGCAGTTCTTC

clone size: -
V gene: TRBV6-5
J gene: TRBJ1-6
D gene: -
CDR3 protein: CASSFEIGPSPLHF
CDR3 DNA: TGTGCCAGCAGTTTTGAAATAGGCCCTTCACCCCTCCACTTT

clone size: -
V gene: TRBV6-5
J gene: TRBJ2-5
D gene: -
CDR3 protein: CASSQVGEETQYF
CDR3 DNA: TGTGCCAGCAGCCAGGTGGGGGAAGAGACCCAGTACTTC

clone size: -
V gene: TRBV19
J gene: TRBJ1-6
D gene: TRBD1
CDR3 protein: CASSATGTGASPLHF
CDR3 DNA: TGTGCCAGTAGTGCGACCGGGACAGGGGCTTCACCCCTCCACTTT

clone size: -
V gene: TRBV21-1
J gene: TRBJ2-7
D gene: -
CDR3 protein: CARSCRGGEGFDEQYF
CDR3 DNA: TGTGCCAGAAGTTGCAGAGGGGGTGAGGGTTTTGACGAGCAGTACTTC

clone size: -
V gene: TRBV12-5
J gene: TRBJ1-1
D gene: -
CDR3 protein: CASGLTAQNTEAFF
CDR3 DNA: TGTGCTAGTGGTTTGACAGCCCAGAACACTGAAGCTTTCTTT

clone size: -
V gene: TRBV6-5
J gene: TRBJ2-5
D gene: -
CDR3 protein: CASSKQGLETQYF
CDR3 DNA: TGTGCCAGCAGTAAACAGGGCTTGGAGACCCAGTACTTC

clone size: once
V gene: TRBV6-2/TRBV6-3
J gene: TRBJ1-5
D gene: TRBD1
CDR3 protein: CASSYRTGEDNSNQPQHF
CDR3 DNA: TGTGCCAGCAGTTACCGGACAGGGGAAGACAATAGCAATCAGCCCCAGCATTTT

clone size: -
V gene: TRBV6-2/TRBV6-3
J gene: TRBJ2-1
D gene: -
CDR3 protein: CASSYWVSSYNEQFF
CDR3 DNA: TGTGCCAGCAGTTACTGGGTGAGCTCCTACAATGAGCAGTTCTTC

clone size: -
V gene: TRBV21-1
J gene: TRBJ2-7
D gene: -
CDR3 protein: CASSGRGGQETSYEQYF
CDR3 DNA: TGTGCCAGCAGCGGACGTGGTGGACAGGAAACCTCCTACGAGCAGTACTTC

clone size: -
V gene: TRBV4-1
J gene: TRBJ2-2
D gene: -
CDR3 protein: CASSQVQGTAGELFF
CDR3 DNA: TGCGCCAGCAGCCAAGTTCAGGGAACCGCCGGGGAGCTGTTTTTT

clone size: -
V gene: TRBV7-2
J gene: TRBJ2-7
D gene: TRBD2
CDR3 protein: CASSLTSGVLYEQYF
CDR3 DNA: TGTGCCAGCTCATTGACTAGCGGGGTACTCTACGAGCAGTACTTC

clone size: -
V gene: TRBV12-3/TRBV12-4
J gene: TRBJ2-7
D gene: -
CDR3 protein: CASASYYEQYF
CDR3 DNA: TGTGCCAGCGCAAGCTACTACGAGCAGTACTTC

clone size: -
V gene: TRBV5-3
J gene: TRBJ1-1
D gene: -
CDR3 protein: CAGSMGAFNTEAFF
CDR3 DNA: TGTGCCGGGTCGATGGGGGCCTTTAACACTGAAGCTTTCTTT